Following are 9 T cell receptor beta chains from one sample sequenced in a study of blood T cell repertoires in COVID-19. TCRdb's table, derived via immunoSEQ multiplex PCR, lists solely in-frame clones and lacks some. Of 59,000 or so clones detected, just over 90% appear once; the ten largest clones hold less than 2%. Sequencing was done on a sample of peripheral blood. These receptor sequences come from a human donor in a cohort sampled during active COVID-19.

The CDR3 is CASSLLSSGRWFF. The CDR3 coding sequence is TGTGCCAGCAGCCTCCTTTCTAGCGGGAGATGGTTCTTC. The V gene is TRBV6-2 or TRBV6-3, the J gene TRBJ2-1, with TRBD2 matching 10 bases. The V and J ends lost 6 bases and 15 bases, in that order; junction bases with no gene match: 11. The germline gives CDR1 MNHEY, CDR2 SVGEGT. The CDR3 has 13 residues.

This chain connects TRBV24-1 to TRBJ2-5; a possible D gene is TRBD2 (5 bases). CDR3 length: 15 residues. From germline, CDR1 is KGHDR and CDR2 SFDVKD. The V and J ends lost 4 bases and 5 bases respectively, with 16 bases between them. CDR3 bases: TGTGCCACCAGTGACCATCCAGGACTGGGGGAGACCCAGTACTTC. Its protein product is CATSDHPGLGETQYF.

This chain connects TRBV10-1 to TRBJ2-5, with D maybe TRBD2 (6 bases). The CDR3 loop spans 15 amino acids. Trimming removed 2 bases at V and 2 bases at J, with 12 bases between. CDR1 and CDR2 from the germline V gene are WNHNN and SYGVQD (reference sequence). As DNA, the CDR3 is TGCGCCAGCAGTGAGCGGAGGGCGGGACAAGAGACCCAGTACTTC. Its translation: CASSERRAGQETQYF.

This clone appeared once. The CDR3 loop is CASSFAGRSYEQYF. The CDR3 nucleotides read TGTGCCAGCAGCTTCGCAGGGCGCTCCTACGAGCAGTACTTC. V and J are TRBV5-4 and TRBJ2-7; tentatively, D is TRBD1 (5 bases). The germline V gene encodes CDR1 SGHNT and CDR2 YYREEE (reference sequence). The germline V and J ends were trimmed by 2 bases and 0 bases, with 9 bases remaining between them. The CDR3 is 14 amino acids.

V is TRBV9 and J is TRBJ1-2; D is possibly TRBD1 (6 bases). Germline CDR1 and CDR2: SGDLS and YYNGEE. V dropped 0 bases and J dropped 4 bases, with 10 bases sitting between them. This CDR3 comprises 14 residues. CDR3 in amino acids: CASSVEGVPYGYTF. The CDR3 region has the DNA TGTGCCAGCAGCGTAGAGGGGGTCCCCTATGGCTACACCTTC.

The chain joins TRBV27 to TRBJ1-5; 7 positions agree with TRBD1. CDR1 and CDR2 (germline): MNHEY, SMNVEV (reference sequence). The CDR3 spans 16 residues. The junction had 13 bases not matched to a gene; V was cut back by 2 bases and J by 9 bases. CDR3: CASSLKTGYGSGPQHF. CDR3 DNA sequence: TGTGCCAGCAGTTTAAAGACAGGGTATGGGAGCGGGCCCCAGCATTTT.

The chain uses TRBV27 and TRBJ1-2; 7 bases line up with TRBD1. The CDR3 is 14 amino acids. Trimming took 8 bases from V and 2 from J; bases not matched to a gene: 8. The germline CDR1 and CDR2 sequences are MNHEY and SMNVEV (reference sequence). In nucleotides, the CDR3 is TGTGCCAGCTGCGACAGGGACTCCAACTATGGCTACACCTTC. Translation gives CASCDRDSNYGYTF.

V gene TRBV5-1 combines with J gene TRBJ2-7; D gene unclear. In germline, CDR1 is SGHRS, CDR2 YFSETQ. The V gene lost 5 bases and the J gene lost 5 bases, with 11 bases spanning the gap. The CDR3 sequence is 12 residues long. In DNA form, the CDR3 reads TGCGCCAGCAGAGATCCTAATAACGAGCAGTACTTC. The encoded protein is CASRDPNNEQYF.

This chain links TRBV6-5 with TRBJ1-1; maybe TRBD1 (5 bases). Trimming left V 6 bases short and J 1 base short, with 6 bases between. CDR3 length: 12 amino acids. CDR1 is MNHEY, CDR2 SVGAGI, per germline. CDR3 region: CASRQGNTEAFF. CDR3 DNA sequence: TGTGCCAGCAGGCAGGGGAACACTGAAGCTTTCTTT.